Listed here are 21 T cell receptor beta chains from one sample, sequenced in a study of T-cell memory formation after mild COVID-19. TCRdb independently ran MiXCR on the 5' RACE reads; one entry per CDR3 protein. The sample contains 500,000 to 600,000 distinct CDR3 sequences, about a sixth of which appear only once. The sequencing sample was made of PBMCs or a T cell subset sorted from them (not recorded which). Receptors originate from an adult woman who had mild COVID-19 (a few samples of this study predate the infection). Cell type and time point are not known.

This chain links TRBV7-9 with TRBJ2-1; D is unresolved. Germline-derived CDR1 and CDR2 are SEHNR and FQNEAQ (reference sequence). The CDR3 contains 12 residues. The ends were cut back, 6 bases at V and 7 bases at J, with 10 bases in the middle. The chain's CDR3 is CASSPYWNEQFF. CDR3 in DNA: TGTGCCAGCAGTCCGTATTGGAATGAGCAGTTCTTC.

This clonotype has just a few counts. The chain couples TRBV20-1 to TRBJ2-1; tentatively, D is TRBD1 or TRBD2 (6 bases each). Deletions cut 1 base from V and 4 bases from J, with 14 bases between. This CDR3 is built from 15 residues. Germline assignment: CDR1 DFQATT and CDR2 SNEGSKA (reference sequence). CDR3 loop: CSARGQGRRYNEQFF. In nucleotides, the CDR3 is TGCAGTGCTAGAGGGCAGGGGAGGAGATACAATGAGCAGTTCTTC.

The table lists this clonotype with a few counts. This chain joins TRBV29-1 and TRBJ2-7, with 7 bases lining up with TRBD1. The germline gives CDR1 SQVTM, CDR2 ANQGSEA. Trimming at V came to 5 bases and at J to 4 bases, leaving 5 bases not matched to a gene. The CDR3 has 12 amino acids. CDR3 loop: CSVQSGGYEQYF. The DNA of the CDR3 is TGCAGCGTTCAATCAGGGGGTTACGAGCAGTACTTC.

This clonotype was seen only a few times. The chain employs TRBV5-1 and TRBJ1-1, with D possibly matching TRBD1 (6 bases). The CDR3 is made up of 11 amino acids. The V end was cut by 8 bases, the J end by 4 bases, with 9 bases between. Looked up from germline, CDR1 is SGHRS and CDR2 is YFSETQ. CDR3 sequence reads: CASQQGTEAFF. The CDR3 nucleotides read TGCGCCAGTCAACAGGGCACTGAAGCTTTCTTT.

This clonotype was recorded a few times. The chain uses TRBV7-2 and TRBJ2-1; possibly TRBD2 for D (5 bases). The CDR3 sequence is 12 residues long. The V end lost 5 bases, the J end lost 8 bases, and 10 bases lay between the germline ends. CDR1 is SGHTA and CDR2 is FQGNSA in the germline V gene. DNA of the CDR3: TGTGCCAGCAGCCTGGGAGTTGATGAGCAGTTCTTC. Encoded protein: CASSLGVDEQFF.

The V call is TRBV29-1, the J call TRBJ2-5; no clear D gene. Germline-derived CDR1 and CDR2 are SQVTM and ANQGSEA. The V and J ends lost 5 bases and 1 base respectively, with 5 bases between them. The CDR3 is 11 amino acids. The CDR3 is CSVSSQETQYF. The DNA of the CDR3 is TGCAGCGTTTCTTCCCAAGAGACCCAGTACTTC.

This chain joins TRBV7-8 and TRBJ2-5; D not resolved. Trimming removed 0 bases from V and 5 bases from J, with 7 bases in between. This CDR3 has 13 amino acids. Looked up from germline, CDR1 is SGHVS and CDR2 is FQNEAQ. The CDR3 loop is CASSLAKGETQYF. The CDR3 DNA reads as TGTGCCAGCAGCTTAGCGAAGGGTGAGACCCAGTACTTC.

This clonotype was picked up a small number of times. The J gene is TRBJ2-5, the V gene TRBV5-1; D gene uncertain. The V and J ends lost 1 base and 0 bases respectively, with 4 bases between them. Germline-derived CDR1 and CDR2 are SGHRS and YFSETQ. The CDR3 extends over 13 amino acids. CDR3 sequence (DNA): TGCGCCAGCAGCTTGATGGACCAAGAGACCCAGTACTTC. Its translation is CASSLMDQETQYF.

This clonotype appeared a few times. The gene calls are TRBV6-2 or TRBV6-3 and TRBJ2-5, with a possible D match to TRBD2 (6 bases). The CDR3 totals 14 residues. Trimming removed 7 bases at V and 2 bases at J, with 14 bases between. Germline CDR1 reads MNHEY; CDR2 reads SVGEGT. DNA for the CDR3: TGTGCCAGCAACATACGGGAGCCGCAAGAGACCCAGTACTTC. This gives the protein CASNIREPQETQYF.

The V and J genes are TRBV7-2 and TRBJ1-2; tentative D call: TRBD1 (5 bases). V lost 5 bases and J lost 7, with 14 bases in between. This CDR3 is 13 amino acids long. From germline, CDR1 is SGHTA and CDR2 FQGNSA. CDR3 region: CASSPGYGGGYTF. Written as DNA, the CDR3 is TGTGCCAGCAGCCCAGGGTATGGAGGTGGCTACACCTTC.

There are a few counts of this clonotype. The V and J genes are TRBV9 and TRBJ2-1; TRBD2 aligns across 7 bases. J gave up 8 bases and V 7 bases, and 6 bases lay outside the gene matches. CDR3 size: 12 residues. Germline CDR1 SGDLS, CDR2 YYNGEE. The CDR3 is CASEGTSDEQFF. The CDR3 DNA is TGTGCCAGCGAGGGCACTAGCGATGAGCAGTTCTTC.

V is TRBV7-9 and J is TRBJ1-1; 7 bases match TRBD1. V trimming: 6 bases; J trimming: 5 bases; junction bases outside the gene matches: 9. This CDR3 spans 14 amino acids. Per the germline V gene, CDR1 is SEHNR and CDR2 is FQNEAQ (reference sequence). CDR3 sequence reads: CASSRRTGGTEAFF. The CDR3 DNA is TGTGCCAGCAGTCGCCGGACAGGTGGGACTGAAGCTTTCTTT. Full variable domain (outside the CDR3, taken from reference TRBV7-9 and TRBJ1-1): DTGVSQNPRHKITKRGQNVTFRCDPISEHNRLYWYRQTLGQGPEFLTYFQNEAQLEKSRLLSDRFSAERPKGSFSTLEIQRTEQGDSAMYLCASSRRTGGTEAFFGQGTRLTVV.

This clonotype was seen at least ten times. The chain has TRBV11-2 and TRBJ2-7; TRBD1 matches 8 bases. V was pared by 2 bases and J by 2 bases, with 2 bases of the junction left unmatched. The CDR3 is 14 amino acids. The V gene's germline CDR1 is SGHAT and CDR2 FQNNGV. The CDR3: CASSLTTGAYEQYF. For the CDR3, the DNA is TGTGCCAGCAGCTTAACGACAGGGGCCTACGAGCAGTACTTC.

This clonotype was seen a few times. The chain uses TRBV11-2 and TRBJ2-4; the D is unclear. V was trimmed by 4 bases and J by 0 bases, leaving 7 bases between them. CDR3 length: 14 amino acids. The germline V gene has CDR1 SGHAT and CDR2 FQNNGV. The CDR3 region has the DNA TGTGCCAGCAGCTCCGGGCTAGCCAAAAACATTCAGTACTTC. It specifies CASSSGLAKNIQYF.

This clonotype was observed a few times. In DNA form, the CDR3 reads TGTGCCAGCAGTGTTCGCCCCGGCGACCCTGATGAGCAGTTCTTC. This gives the protein CASSVRPGDPDEQFF. The J gene is TRBJ2-1, the V gene TRBV6-4; D gene ambiguous. The CDR3 loop spans 15 amino acids. CDR1 is MRHNA, CDR2 SNTAGT, per germline. V was trimmed by 4 bases and J by 8 bases, leaving 18 bases between them.

This clonotype was detected a few times. The chain joins TRBV5-1 to TRBJ1-1, with D perhaps matching TRBD1 (6 bases). The V end lost 0 bases, the J end lost 1 base, and 10 bases lay between the germline ends. Germline CDR1 is SGHRS and CDR2 is YFSETQ. The CDR3 spans 15 residues. The CDR3 DNA is TGCGCCAGCAGCTTGGGCTTCAGGGGGAACACTGAAGCTTTCTTT. It yields the protein CASSLGFRGNTEAFF.

There are many counts of this clonotype. This rearrangement joins TRBV6-1 to TRBJ1-5, with 7 positions matching TRBD1. CDR3 length: 15 amino acids. CDR1 is MNHNS and CDR2 is SASEGT in the germline V gene. The V and J ends lost 0 bases and 3 bases, in that order; junction bases with no gene match: 2. The DNA for the CDR3 is TGTGCCAGCAGTGAAGCCGGACAGGACAATCAGCCCCAGCATTTT. Encoded protein: CASSEAGQDNQPQHF.

This clonotype was counted a few times. CDR3 DNA: TGTGCCAGCAGTGACTCAGCTAGCGGGGCATACAATGAGCAGTTCTTC. Residues: CASSDSASGAYNEQFF. The chain links TRBV6-4 to TRBJ2-1, with 9 bases fitting TRBD2. The CDR3 is made up of 16 amino acids. Losses at the gene ends were 0 bases for V and 4 bases for J; bases not matched to a gene: 4. Germline V gene data show CDR1 as MRHNA and CDR2 as SNTAGT.

This clonotype was seen many times. J is TRBJ2-7 and V is TRBV5-6; TRBD2 matches at 12 bases. This CDR3 has 15 residues. The ends lost 4 bases at V and 0 bases at J; junction bases unmatched: 2. The germline V gene has CDR1 SGHDT and CDR2 YYEEEE. CDR3 nucleotide sequence: TGTGCCAGCAGCCGACTAGCGGGGGTCTCCTACGAGCAGTACTTC. Its protein is CASSRLAGVSYEQYF.

The J gene is TRBJ2-7, the V gene TRBV3-1, with 7 nucleotides matching TRBD1. V shed 5 bases and J 3 bases; nucleotides not matched to a gene: 7. The CDR3 has 14 residues. CDR1 is LGHDT and CDR2 is YNNKEL in the germline V gene (reference sequence). CDR3 region: CASSTWDRNYEQYF. CDR3 coding DNA: TGTGCCAGCAGCACTTGGGACAGAAACTACGAGCAGTACTTC.

V gene TRBV30 combines with J gene TRBJ2-3, with D possibly being TRBD2 (6 bases). V was shortened by 2 bases and J by 5 bases, with 20 bases between the two germline ends. The CDR3 length is 16 residues. Germline values: CDR1 GTSNPN, CDR2 SVGIG (reference sequence). In DNA form, the CDR3 reads TGTGCCTGGAGTAGGGCCTTGGTAGCGGTGCAAGATACGCAGTATTTT. It specifies CAWSRALVAVQDTQYF.